These 11 T cell receptor beta chains were sequenced from one sample in a study of CXCR3-negative and CXCR3-positive naive CD8 T cells. The libraries of TRB cDNA were prepared using 5' RACE with UMI labels. TCRdb reprocessed the 5' RACE reads and reports one entry per CDR3 protein, with no DNA. Here the sample table reports approximately 52,000 distinct CDR3 sequences. Sequencing input: memory CD8+ T cells from blood. Receptors originate from a human donor in good health. Some clones in this sample may be carry-over from other donors' samples.

The V call is TRBV7-2, the J call TRBJ2-1. The germline CDR1 and CDR2 sequences are SGHTA and FQGNSA. This CDR3 contains 16 residues. CDR3: CASSPWWGSDGNEQFF.

V and J are TRBV7-9 and TRBJ1-2; the D gene TCRdb calls, TRBD1, cannot be checked with no DNA. There are 16 residues in the CDR3. Germline assignment: CDR1 SEHNR and CDR2 FQNEAQ (reference sequence). CDR3 region: CASSFIPQVSVYGYTF. The variable domain in full, with the rest retrieved from reference TRBV7-9 and TRBJ1-2, is DTGVSQNPRHKITKRGQNVTFRCDPISEHNRLYWYRQTLGQGPEFLTYFQNEAQLEKSRLLSDRFSAERPKGSFSTLEIQRTEQGDSAMYLCASSFIPQVSVYGYTFGSGTRLTVV.

The chain employs TRBV29-1 and TRBJ2-7; TCRdb lists TRBD1, though no DNA is available to test this call. Germline V gives CDR1 SQVTM, CDR2 ANQGSEA. The CDR3 loop spans 15 amino acids. CDR3 loop: CSVPGWTGASYEQYF.

This chain links TRBV7-6 with TRBJ2-7; TCRdb indicates TRBD1, and absent DNA this call remains unverified. CDR1 is SGHVS, CDR2 FNYEAQ, per germline. The CDR3 has 15 residues. CDR3 region: CASSLALSGASEQYF.

This chain joins TRBV3-1 and TRBJ2-1; no DNA is available, so the TRBD2 call from TCRdb remains unchecked. From germline, CDR1 is LGHDT and CDR2 YNNKEL (reference sequence). CDR3 length: 20 amino acids. The CDR3: CASSQAFPGLAGEEGTEQFF.

V usage is TRBV7-8 and J usage is TRBJ2-1; TCRdb reports TRBD1, a call that lacks DNA to check it against. The V gene's germline CDR1 is SGHVS and CDR2 FQNEAQ. The CDR3 has 15 amino acids. The CDR3 is CASSPSGGLNNEQFF.

This chain uses TRBV7-9 with TRBJ2-1; TCRdb's D call, TRBD1, is unchecked because there is no DNA. Per germline, CDR1 SEHNR and CDR2 FQNEAQ (reference sequence). The CDR3 is made up of 13 amino acids. This CDR3 reads CASRPTGGFEQYF.

The chain recombines TRBV4-1 with TRBJ1-1; with no DNA, the TCRdb D assignment of TRBD1 cannot be verified. Per the germline V gene, CDR1 is MGHRA and CDR2 is YSYEKL. The CDR3 totals 15 residues. The CDR3 reads CASSQVGTANTEAFF.

This chain uses TRBV29-1 with TRBJ1-1; TCRdb proposes TRBD1, but this gene call is untestable without DNA. The CDR3 spans 13 residues. The germline gives CDR1 SQVTM, CDR2 ANQGSEA. The CDR3 protein is CSVVQGARTEAFF.

The V and J genes are TRBV23-1 and TRBJ1-5; checking the TCRdb D call of TRBD1 is not possible without DNA. TRBV23-1 has ORF status, its function being uncertain. This CDR3 has 14 residues. The CDR3 region is CASRLGQVNQPQHF.

The chain links TRBV20-1 to TRBJ2-7; TCRdb names TRBD1, which stays unverified in the absence of DNA. Germline V gives CDR1 DFQATT, CDR2 SNEGSKA (reference sequence). The CDR3 consists of 13 residues. CDR3 region: CSALTGNSYEQYF.